What follows are 28 T cell receptor beta chains derived from one specimen sequenced in a study of siplizumab effects on memory and regulatory T cells. Profiling relied on immunoSEQ multiplex PCR, and the TCRdb table lists in-frame clones only, not all of them. The sample has 95,000 to 100,000 clones; approximately 91% are singletons. Sequenced input: non-Treg CD4+ T cells sorted from blood. These TCRs come from a human donor in good health.

The chain links TRBV7-9 to TRBJ1-1, with no clear D. The CDR3 is made up of 14 amino acids. The germline gives CDR1 SEHNR, CDR2 FQNEAQ (reference sequence). The V and J ends lost 6 bases and 0 bases respectively, with 11 bases between them. CDR3: CASSRDGVNTEAFF. The CDR3 DNA is TGTGCCAGCAGTCGGGATGGGGTGAACACTGAAGCTTTCTTT.

CDR3 sequence: CASSPISEGETQYF. CDR3 sequence (DNA): TGTGCCAGCTCACCAATATCCGAGGGAGAGACCCAGTACTTC. The chain joins TRBV18 to TRBJ2-5; D possibly corresponds to TRBD2 (5 bases). The germline gives CDR1 KGHSH, CDR2 LQKENI. V was shortened by 2 bases and J by 4 bases, with 11 bases between the two germline ends. CDR3 size: 14 residues.

V is TRBV7-3 and J is TRBJ2-1; 7 bases line up with TRBD2. The CDR3 length is 16 residues. Germline-derived CDR1 and CDR2 are SGHTA and FQGTGA. After removal of 0 bases from V and 5 bases from J, the junction contained 7 bases not matched to a gene. DNA of the CDR3: TGTGCCAGCAGCTTAACGGGCGGGAGACCCCACAATGAGCAGTTCTTC. Amino acid sequence: CASSLTGGRPHNEQFF.

The chain recombines TRBV6-1 with TRBJ2-5; the D is unclear. Germline values: CDR1 MNHNS, CDR2 SASEGT. The CDR3 has 13 residues. Deletions cut 6 bases from V and 1 base from J, with 9 bases between. The DNA for the CDR3 is TGTGCCAGCAGGTTACCGGCCCAAGAGACCCAGTACTTC. It translates to CASRLPAQETQYF.

The chain carries TRBV7-9 and TRBJ2-5, with TRBD1 identical over 7 bases. V trimming: 7 bases; J trimming: 3 bases; junction bases outside the gene matches: 5. Germline V gene data show CDR1 as SEHNR and CDR2 as FQNEAQ (reference sequence). This CDR3 region has 13 residues. CDR3 sequence reads: CASTSTGKETQYF. The CDR3 bases are TGTGCCAGCACCTCGACAGGGAAAGAGACCCAGTACTTC.

The chain employs TRBV6-4 and TRBJ1-5, with D hard to call. CDR3 length: 15 amino acids. CDR1 is MRHNA and CDR2 is SNTAGT in the germline V gene. V was pared by 6 bases and J by 0 bases, with 12 bases between. Here the CDR3 DNA reads TGTGCCAGCAGGAGGGAGGCGTATAGCAATCAGCCCCAGCATTTT. As protein: CASRREAYSNQPQHF.

This clone was seen a few times. V and J are TRBV7-9 and TRBJ2-3, with TRBD2 matching 7 bases. The V and J ends lost 0 bases and 5 bases, in that order; junction bases with no gene match: 11. The CDR3 has 17 residues. The V gene's germline CDR1 is SEHNR and CDR2 FQNEAQ (reference sequence). DNA for the CDR3: TGTGCCAGCAGCTTAGCTTTAGGCGGGAGCGCTGAAGATACGCAGTATTTT. As protein: CASSLALGGSAEDTQYF.

V and J are TRBV5-1 and TRBJ2-7; the D is unclear. The germline gives CDR1 SGHRS, CDR2 YFSETQ. The V end lost 6 bases, the J end lost 4 bases, and 17 bases lay between the germline ends. The CDR3 covers 14 residues. The DNA of the CDR3 is TGCGCCAGCATTCTTGGTGGCTCTGAGTACGAGCAGTACTTC. Residues: CASILGGSEYEQYF.

The chain links TRBV5-1 to TRBJ2-5; 10 positions match TRBD1. Unmatched junction bases numbered 7, after V lost 4 bases and J lost 1 base. Germline CDR1 SGHRS, CDR2 YFSETQ. This CDR3 has 16 amino acids. Written as DNA, the CDR3 is TGCGCCAGCAGCATCGCCGGGACAGGGGCCCAAGAGACCCAGTACTTC. Amino acids: CASSIAGTGAQETQYF.

This chain links TRBV30 with TRBJ2-4; TRBD2 is a possible D gene (5 bases). The CDR3 covers 15 residues. Germline values: CDR1 GTSNPN, CDR2 SVGIG (reference sequence). V gave up 0 bases and J gave up 3 bases, with 12 bases separating them. As DNA, the CDR3 is TGTGCCTGGAGTGTTGGGCTGAGGGACAAAAACATTCAGTACTTC. It specifies CAWSVGLRDKNIQYF. Variable domain in full (rest from reference TRBV30 and TRBJ2-4): SQTIHQWPATLVQPVGSPLSLECTVEGTSNPNLYWYRQAAGRGLQLLFYSVGIGQISSEVPQNLSASRPQDRQFILSSKKLLLSDSGFYLCAWSVGLRDKNIQYFGAGTRLSVL.

V usage is TRBV14 and J usage is TRBJ2-5; 9 bases are shared with TRBD1. CDR1 SGHDN and CDR2 FVKESK come from the germline V gene. CDR3 length: 18 residues. V lost 0 bases to trimming and J lost 1 base; unmatched junction nucleotides: 9. The CDR3 DNA is TGTGCCAGCAGCCAAGATGGGACAGGGAGAGGGAGCCAAGAGACCCAGTACTTC. This translates into CASSQDGTGRGSQETQYF.

The V and J genes are TRBV28 and TRBJ2-3; D ambiguous. The V gene lost 5 bases and the J gene lost 2 bases, with 14 bases spanning the gap. Germline assignment: CDR1 MDHEN and CDR2 SYDVKM. The CDR3 consists of 15 residues. The CDR3 DNA is TGTGCCAGCAGTCGACCGGACGGCGCCACAGATACGCAGTATTTT. It encodes CASSRPDGATDTQYF.

This sequence joins TRBV9 and TRBJ2-5; weak D call: TRBD1 (6 bases). Germline lookup yields CDR1 SGDLS and CDR2 YYNGEE. The V end was cut by 1 base, the J end by 2 bases, with 9 bases between. CDR3 size: 14 residues. CDR3 coding DNA: TGTGCCAGCAGCGTACAGGGGACACAAGAGACCCAGTACTTC. It translates to CASSVQGTQETQYF.

The J gene is TRBJ2-2, the V gene TRBV2; 7 bases fit TRBD1. The J segment lost 7 bases and the V segment lost 3 bases, leaving 5 bases of the junction unmatched. CDR3 length: 14 residues. Germline V gene sequence: CDR1 SNHLY, CDR2 FYNNEI. The CDR3 region is CASSDLRQGGELFF. CDR3 DNA: TGTGCCAGCAGTGACCTCCGACAGGGCGGGGAGCTGTTTTTT.

This chain uses TRBV4-2 with TRBJ2-1, with D unresolved. The CDR3 spans 16 residues. The germline V and J ends were trimmed by 1 base and 4 bases, with 14 bases remaining between them. Germline V CDR1 and CDR2: LGHNA, YNFKEQ. The CDR3 reads CASSQGVADEYNEQFF. The CDR3 DNA reads as TGTGCCAGCAGCCAAGGCGTGGCGGACGAATACAATGAGCAGTTCTTC.

The V and J genes are TRBV5-4 and TRBJ1-4, with TRBD1 matching 8 bases. The V and J ends lost 2 bases and 5 bases, in that order; junction bases with no gene match: 8. In germline, CDR1 is SGHNT, CDR2 YYREEE (reference sequence). CDR3 length equals 16 residues. The CDR3: CASSLRSGTGNEKLFF. CDR3 in DNA: TGTGCCAGCAGCTTACGAAGCGGGACAGGCAATGAAAAACTGTTTTTT. Together with reference TRBV5-4 and TRBJ1-4, the CDR3 gives the full variable domain: ETGVTQSPTHLIKTRGQQVTLRCSSQSGHNTVSWYQQALGQGPQFIFQYYREEENGRGNFPPRFSGLQFPNYSSELNVNALELDDSALYLCASSLRSGTGNEKLFFGSGTQLSVL.

This clone was detected ten times or more. This chain links TRBV7-9 with TRBJ1-5; perhaps TRBD1 as D (6 bases). With 4 bases removed from V and 2 bases from J, the gap between germline ends came to 9 bases. The V gene's germline CDR1 is SEHNR and CDR2 FQNEAQ (reference sequence). The CDR3 is made up of 14 amino acids. The CDR3 loop is CASSSQGRNQPQHF. In DNA, the CDR3 is TGTGCCAGCAGCTCTCAGGGGCGCAATCAGCCCCAGCATTTT.

The chain recombines TRBV14 with TRBJ2-2; D may be TRBD2 (5 bases). V lost 1 base, J lost 4 bases, and 10 bases lay in between. CDR1 and CDR2 from the germline V gene are SGHDN and FVKESK. The CDR3 is made up of 15 amino acids. The CDR3 bases are TGTGCCAGCAGCCAAGTAAAAGGGAGCACCGGGGAGCTGTTTTTT. Its protein product is CASSQVKGSTGELFF. The complete variable domain, with remaining parts taken from reference TRBV14 and TRBJ2-2, reads EAGVTQFPSHSVIEKGQTVTLRCDPISGHDNLYWYRRVMGKEIKFLLHFVKESKQDESGMPNNRFLAERTGGTYSTLKVQPAELEDSGVYFCASSQVKGSTGELFFGEGSRLTVL.

The chain carries TRBV7-3 and TRBJ1-1; 7 nucleotides line up with TRBD1. From germline, CDR1 is SGHTA and CDR2 FQGTGA. This CDR3 is built from 13 residues. V lost 5 bases, J lost 3 bases, and 3 bases stayed unmatched. As DNA, the CDR3 is TGTGCCAGCAGCGCTACAGGGGACACTGAAGCTTTCTTT. Protein product: CASSATGDTEAFF.

This rearrangement joins TRBV7-8 to TRBJ2-1; D gene unclear. Looked up from germline, CDR1 is SGHVS and CDR2 is FQNEAQ. With 5 bases removed from V and 5 bases from J, the gap between germline ends came to 10 bases. The CDR3 spans 13 residues. CDR3 in amino acids: CASSVTNHNEQFF. DNA of the CDR3: TGTGCCAGCAGCGTCACCAACCACAATGAGCAGTTCTTC.

CDR3 nucleotides: TGTGCCAGCAGCTTAGGCCAGGGGGGAGACATTCAGTACTTC. It is translated as CASSLGQGGDIQYF. The rearrangement uses TRBV7-9 and TRBJ2-4; perhaps TRBD1 as D (7 bases). Germline V CDR1 and CDR2: SEHNR, FQNEAQ (reference sequence). The CDR3 spans 14 residues. V shed 1 base and J shed 8 bases, with 12 bases lying between them.

This chain links TRBV6-5 with TRBJ2-4, with 8 bases fitting TRBD1. V dropped 6 bases and J dropped 2; count of bases not matched to a gene: 3. There are 14 residues in the CDR3. The germline gives CDR1 MNHEY, CDR2 SVGAGI. CDR3 coding DNA: TGTGCCAGCAGCGACAGGGGAACCAAAAACATTCAGTACTTC. This encodes CASSDRGTKNIQYF.

The chain uses TRBV6-1 and TRBJ1-2; tentative D call: TRBD1 (5 bases). The length of the CDR3 is 16 residues. The germline gives CDR1 MNHNS, CDR2 SASEGT. Trimming took 1 base from V and 5 from J, leaving 17 bases between them. CDR3 amino acids: CASSEGPDTPWYGYTF. DNA of the CDR3: TGTGCCAGCAGTGAAGGTCCGGACACCCCTTGGTATGGCTACACCTTC.

The chain is built from TRBV7-2 and TRBJ2-7; 9 bases are a match to TRBD2. Germline V CDR1 and CDR2: SGHTA, FQGNSA. After removal of 5 bases from V and 4 bases from J, the junction contained 9 bases not matched to a gene. The CDR3 has 15 amino acids. The CDR3 DNA sequence: TGTGCCAGCAGCGAGAGAGCGGGAGGCGTTTACGAGCAGTACTTC. It yields the protein CASSERAGGVYEQYF. Looking up the rest from reference TRBV7-2 and TRBJ2-7 gives the full variable domain: GAGVSQSPSNKVTEKGKDVELRCDPISGHTALYWYRQSLGQGLEFLIYFQGNSAPDKSGLPSDRFSAERTGGSVSTLTIQRTQQEDSAVYLCASSERAGGVYEQYFGPGTRLTVT.

The J gene is TRBJ1-3, the V gene TRBV19; D unclear. This CDR3 region has 17 residues. Germline loops: CDR1 LNHDA, CDR2 SQIVND (reference sequence). V lost 5 bases and J 16 bases, leaving 33 bases between the germline ends. CDR3 loop: CASSPLREGEGKISPYF. CDR3 nucleotides: TGTGCCAGTAGTCCCCTTCGGGAGGGTGAAGGTAAAATCAGCCCCTATTTT.

The chain uses TRBV30 and TRBJ2-4; D is unclear. The CDR3 has 14 amino acids. The germline V gene encodes CDR1 GTSNPN and CDR2 SVGIG (reference sequence). Trimming removed 0 bases at V and 0 bases at J, with 6 bases between. CDR3 in amino acids: CAWSVVGAKNIQYF. In DNA, the CDR3 is TGTGCCTGGAGTGTAGTAGGAGCCAAAAACATTCAGTACTTC.

V and J are TRBV7-9 and TRBJ2-7, with 8 bases aligning to TRBD2. The CDR3 has 14 residues. Germline V gene sequence: CDR1 SEHNR, CDR2 FQNEAQ (reference sequence). Trimming took 4 bases from V and 3 from J; bases not matched to a gene: 5. The CDR3 DNA sequence: TGTGCCAGCAGCTCTACCGGGACTAGCTACGAGCAGTACTTC. Translated: CASSSTGTSYEQYF.

Only a few counts were recorded for this clone. The chain uses TRBV6-5 and TRBJ2-3, with no clear D. This CDR3 region has 14 residues. CDR1 is MNHEY, CDR2 SVGAGI, per germline. V was cut by 4 bases and J by 2 bases, with 10 bases left in between. The CDR3 DNA sequence: TGTGCCAGCAGTTGGTTTAGATCCACAGATACGCAGTATTTT. Protein sequence: CASSWFRSTDTQYF.